The following is a T cell receptor beta chain sequence with its context. Sequenced by immunoSEQ multiplex PCR; TCRdb stores in-frame clones only, minus some. The table shows some 180,000 clones, with around 82% occurring only once. This entry is derived from a study of blood T cell repertoires in COVID-19. Across the whole study: Donors in the United States, Italy and Spain gave samples during acute or convalescent COVID-19. T cells, B-cell-depleted T cells, or PBMCs supplied cDNA or gDNA.

Sequences were obtained from peripheral blood. The origin of this receptor is a man between 65 and 85 years old with active or convalescent COVID-19.

The CDR3 DNA follows: TGTGCCAGCAGCAGCAACAGAGACACAGATACGCAGTATTTT. It yields the protein CASSSNRDTDTQYF. V and J are TRBV7-3 and TRBJ2-3, with no clear D. Germline V gives CDR1 SGHTA, CDR2 FQGTGA. The CDR3 covers 14 residues. V shed 5 bases and J shed 2 bases, with 11 bases lying between them.